The rows below give T cell receptor beta chains drawn from one sample of a study of blood T cell repertoires in COVID-19. The method was immunoSEQ multiplex PCR; TCRdb's version includes in-frame clones alone and lacks a portion of them. Among about 260,000 clones, about 88% were seen once, and the ten largest hold less than 5%. The sequenced material came from peripheral blood. Receptor source: a man aged 55-75 years who had recovered from COVID-19. Both conserved end residues are part of each CDR3. D genes are given only for firm matches. Where a row states a size, it is once, few, many or the class of an expanded clone; other rows omit it.

d_call j_call clone_size v_call cdr3_aa cdr3_nt
TRBD1 TRBJ2-5 few TRBV15 CATSTTSRNRGVQETQYF TGTGCCACCAGCACCACCTCGAGAAACAGGGGAGTACAAGAGACCCAGTACTTC
. TRBJ2-2 . TRBV5-1 CASSLTSQLEELFF TGCGCCAGCAGCTTAACCTCCCAATTGGAGGAGCTGTTTTTT
. TRBJ1-2 few TRBV6-2/TRBV6-3 CASSYSEANYGYTF TGTGCCAGCAGTTACTCGGAGGCTAACTATGGCTACACCTTC
TRBD1 TRBJ1-6 . TRBV30 CAWSVLGTAHSPLHF TGTGCCTGGAGTGTATTGGGGACAGCTCATTCACCCCTCCACTTT
. TRBJ2-5 once TRBV7-6 CASSLSPSFAVETQYF TGTGCCAGCAGCTTAAGCCCCTCCTTCGCCGTAGAGACCCAGTACTTC
. TRBJ1-1 . TRBV7-8 CASSFNPGVDTEAFF TGTGCCAGCAGCTTCAACCCGGGGGTTGACACTGAAGCTTTCTTT
. TRBJ1-1 . TRBV28 CASSWRANTEAFF TGTGCCAGCAGCTGGAGGGCGAACACTGAAGCTTTCTTT
TRBD1 TRBJ2-2 . TRBV5-6 CASSLMRPGQKAGELFF TGTGCCAGCAGCTTAATGAGGCCGGGACAGAAGGCCGGGGAGCTGTTTTTT
. TRBJ2-5 . TRBV3-1/TRBV3-2 CASSQGGGQYF TGTGCCAGCAGCCAAGGGGGAGGCCAGTACTTC
. TRBJ2-3 . TRBV6-5 CASSYDSKDTQYF TGTGCCAGCAGTTACGACTCTAAAGATACGCAGTATTTT
. TRBJ2-3 . TRBV7-3 CASSATQQGSTDTQYF TGTGCCAGCAGCGCCACACAACAGGGTAGCACAGATACGCAGTATTTT
. TRBJ2-7 . TRBV12-5 CASGTKGVHEQYF TGTGCTAGTGGTACCAAAGGGGTGCACGAGCAGTACTTC
TRBD2 TRBJ2-1 . TRBV30 CAWMGLAGGPGEQFF TGTGCCTGGATGGGACTAGCGGGGGGGCCGGGTGAGCAGTTCTTC
. TRBJ1-4 . TRBV10-3 CAISESQGSLFF TGTGCCATCAGTGAGTCTCAGGGGAGCCTGTTTTTT
TRBD1 TRBJ2-2 . TRBV5-1 CASSQGDGYTGELFF TGCGCCAGCAGCCAGGGGGACGGATATACCGGGGAGCTGTTTTTT
. TRBJ1-6 . TRBV2 CASSGPGENSPLHF TGTGCCAGCAGTGGGCCGGGGGAGAATTCACCCCTCCACTTT
. TRBJ1-5 . TRBV14 CASSQSKGAGSNGNQPQHF TGTGCCAGCAGCCAATCCAAAGGGGCAGGGTCGAATGGCAATCAGCCCCAGCATTTT
TRBD1 TRBJ2-7 . TRBV5-1 CASSLAGGVDEQYF TGCGCCAGCAGCTTGGCAGGGGGCGTCGACGAGCAGTACTTC
TRBD2 TRBJ2-3 . TRBV27 CASSLSGGADTQYF TGTGCCAGCAGTTTAAGCGGGGGGGCCGATACGCAGTATTTT
TRBD2 TRBJ2-3 . TRBV5-6 CASSPPGLAGGSTDTQYF TGTGCCAGCAGCCCGCCGGGACTAGCGGGGGGAAGCACAGATACGCAGTATTTT
. TRBJ2-5 . TRBV11-3 CASSLGRSSGETQYF TGTGCCAGCAGCTTAGGCAGGTCAAGTGGGGAGACCCAGTACTTC
. TRBJ2-7 . TRBV5-5 CASSFNNEQYF TGTGCCAGCAGCTTTAATAACGAGCAGTACTTC